The 5 T cell receptor beta chains below all came from one sample that was sequenced in a study of cytomegalovirus exposure and HLA in healthy donors (dated by TCRdb to 2016 to 2017). Receptor libraries were prepared by the immunoSEQ multiplex PCR assay. The multiplex PCR relied on a mix of 60 forward primers for TCR Vbeta segments and 13 reverse primers for TCR Jbeta segments. As stored in TCRdb, this immuneACCESS dataset retains in-frame rearrangements with V and J assigned. A fraction of the clones does not appear; measured against another copy, unresolved V genes explain less than half of the discrepancy, and the remainder lacks a known reason. The sample records roughly 160,000 clones, 65% to 90% of which are singletons. Clones ranked in the top ten supply over 8.5% of the sample. The sequencing input was PBMCs. These receptors were collected from a man in his fifties in good health and CMV-seropositive.

A word on this clone: Relative to the germline gene, one junction end is altered; a read error may explain this. This rearrangement joins TRBV7-9 to TRBJ2-1; tentatively, D is TRBD2 (6 bases). The CDR3 runs to 18 residues. Germline V gives CDR1 SEHNR, CDR2 FQNEAQ (reference sequence). CDR3 loop: CASSVALRGGEVNNEQFF. For the CDR3, the DNA is TGTGCCAGCAGCGTAGCGCTTCGGGGCGGGGAGGTCAACAATGAGCAGTTCTTC.

This clone was counted ten times or more. This CDR3 is CASSDVGPPQGYTF. CDR3 coding DNA: TGTGCCAGCAGTGACGTGGGCCCTCCACAGGGCTACACCTTC. The chain is built from TRBV6-1 and TRBJ1-2; D unresolved. V was cut by 3 bases and J by 8 bases, with 16 bases left in between. This CDR3 contains 14 residues. Germline V gives CDR1 MNHNS, CDR2 SASEGT.

The V call is TRBV4-3, the J call TRBJ1-1, with a tentative D call TRBD1 (6 bases). This CDR3 has 13 residues. V lost 0 bases, J lost 8 bases, and 10 bases lay in between. The germline CDR1 and CDR2 sequences are LGHNA and YSLEER. Here the CDR3 DNA reads TGCGCCAGCAGCCAAGATCTGGACAGAGAAGCTTTCTTT. Translating gives CASSQDLDREAFF.

The V call is TRBV7-2, the J call TRBJ2-5, with D possibly being TRBD2 (5 bases). The CDR3 contains 15 residues. V was cut by 11 bases and J by 3 bases, with 22 bases left in between. Germline assignment: CDR1 SGHTA and CDR2 FQGNSA. CDR3 amino acids: CASKSGVEVEETQYF. For the CDR3, the DNA is TGTGCCTCAAAGTCCGGGGTAGAAGTTGAAGAGACCCAGTACTTC.

This chain connects TRBV7-2 to TRBJ1-1; D is unresolved. The V end was cut by 1 base, the J end by 4 bases, with 13 bases between. The CDR3 is made up of 15 amino acids. Germline CDR1 and CDR2: SGHTA and FQGNSA. The CDR3 region has the DNA TGTGCCAGCAGCTTAGGGCCGAGAGGTTTCACTGAAGCTTTCTTT. Its protein is CASSLGPRGFTEAFF.